The clone carrying this TCR beta chain has just one count. Repertoires were generated with immunoSEQ multiplex PCR, while TCRdb's copy carries only in-frame clones and drops some. The data contain about 190,000 clones, 70% to 90% of them seen just once; the ten biggest clones take up less than 5.5%. The sample comes from a study of blood T cell repertoires in COVID-19. Study information: PBMCs, B-cell-depleted T cells, or T cells provided the cDNA or gDNA that made up the material.

CDR3 length: 13 residues. Germline V gives CDR1 LGHNA, CDR2 YSLEER. Trimming left V 4 bases short and J 10 bases short, with 13 bases between. The TCR sequence derives from a woman of 80 years or more with acute or convalescent COVID-19. Sequences were obtained from peripheral blood. V is TRBV4-3 and J is TRBJ2-2; D may be TRBD1 (6 bases). In DNA, the CDR3 is TGCGCCAGCAGCCTTCTGGGGGCCGAGGAGCTGTTTTTT. Translation: CASSLLGAEELFF.